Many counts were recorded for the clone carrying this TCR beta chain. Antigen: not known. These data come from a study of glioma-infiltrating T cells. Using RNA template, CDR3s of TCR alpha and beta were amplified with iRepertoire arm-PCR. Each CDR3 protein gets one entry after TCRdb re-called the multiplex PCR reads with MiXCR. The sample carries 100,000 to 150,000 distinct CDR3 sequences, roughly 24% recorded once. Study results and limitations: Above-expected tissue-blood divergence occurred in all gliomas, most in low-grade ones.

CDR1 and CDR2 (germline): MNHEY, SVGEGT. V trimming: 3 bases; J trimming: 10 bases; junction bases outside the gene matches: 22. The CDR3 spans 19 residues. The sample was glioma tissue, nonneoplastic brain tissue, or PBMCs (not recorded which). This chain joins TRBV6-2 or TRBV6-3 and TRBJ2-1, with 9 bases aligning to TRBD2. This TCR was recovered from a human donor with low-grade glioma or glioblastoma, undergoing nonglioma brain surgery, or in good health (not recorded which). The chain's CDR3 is CASSYHRFRRGGMNEEQFF. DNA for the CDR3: TGTGCCAGCAGTTATCACCGGTTCCGGCGGGGGGGTATGAATGAGGAGCAGTTCTTC.